The entry that follows covers one T cell receptor beta chain sequence. Its specificity is not known. The V gene lost 5 bases and the J gene lost 2 bases, with 13 bases spanning the gap. The CDR3 runs to 15 residues. Germline V gene data show CDR1 as WSHSY and CDR2 as SAAADI. The data belong to a study of Ad26.COV2.S vaccination and SARS-CoV-2 variants. About the research overall: Donor was one of the participants in the Ad26.COV2.S arm of the COV1001 trial. Ad26.COV2.S given intramuscularly, once or twice 56 days apart.

The study, taken as a whole, reports: Analyses of TCR breadth and depth may have underestimated total T cell responses. Placebo recipients showed lower spike-specific TCR breadth than vaccinees.

As to treatment: 15 to 20 received Ad26.COV2.S at low or high dose, single or two shots; 5 received placebo; per-sample allocation not given. Each sample was drawn 63 days after the first injection (of vaccine or placebo). Clones were read by immunoSEQ multiplex PCR, and TCRdb kept only the in-frame ones, dropping some. This repertoire shows hundreds of thousands of clones, approximately 92% found once; its top ten account for around 1.7%. This chain uses TRBV10-2 with TRBJ1-3; D gene uncertain. The sequencing here drew on peripheral blood, taken in a trial of Ad26.COV2.S vaccine versus placebo. This clonotype was obtained from a person aged 18-60 years who received the Ad26.COV2.S COVID-19 vaccine or a placebo. CDR3 bases: TGCGCCAGCAGTCCAGCGGCCTTCGCTGGAAACACCATATATTTT. This sequence encodes CASSPAAFAGNTIYF.